The 5 T cell receptor beta chains in this list originate from one sample, sequenced in a study of blood T cells in healthy people across ages. A J-beta primer mix and a sample-barcoded 5' primer were used in a second PCR of roughly 6 to 11 cycles. From the 5' RACE reads, TCRdb called clonotypes with MiXCR, one entry per CDR3 protein. The table has fewer than 1.5 million distinct CDR3 sequences, 42% seen once; the top ten hold roughly 7.9%. Input material: blood. Receptors were obtained from a woman aged 18-29 years in good health.

This clonotype was counted a few times. The genes are TRBV20-1 and TRBJ2-3; 7 nucleotides align to TRBD2. This CDR3 region has 14 residues. Germline V lookup: CDR1 DFQATT, CDR2 SNEGSKA (reference sequence). V dropped 3 bases and J dropped 5; count of bases not matched to a gene: 8. The CDR3, as DNA: TGCAGTGCTAGTAAAGGCGGGAGTGAAGATACGCAGTATTTT. Its protein is CSASKGGSEDTQYF.

The CDR3 is CASSLGGSLNTEAFF. The CDR3 DNA follows: TGCGCCAGCAGCTTGGGAGGGTCGTTGAACACTGAAGCTTTCTTT. V gene TRBV5-1 combines with J gene TRBJ1-1, with D unresolved. There are 15 residues in the CDR3. Germline CDR1 reads SGHRS; CDR2 reads YFSETQ. V was clipped by 0 bases and J by 0 bases, with 9 bases between them.

This clonotype was counted only a few times. The gene calls are TRBV20-1 and TRBJ2-7; possible D gene TRBD1, 6 bases. Germline values: CDR1 DFQATT, CDR2 SNEGSKA (reference sequence). The V end was cut by 1 base, the J end by 3 bases, with 16 bases between. The CDR3 covers 15 residues. CDR3 sequence reads: CSARVRDTPFYEQYF. The CDR3 DNA reads TGCAGTGCTAGAGTCCGGGACACCCCTTTCTACGAGCAGTACTTC.

The chain links TRBV20-1 to TRBJ2-7; possible D gene TRBD2, 5 bases. Germline-derived CDR1 and CDR2 are DFQATT and SNEGSKA (reference sequence). The CDR3 extends over 13 amino acids. V lost 6 bases and J 2 bases, leaving 14 bases between the germline ends. CDR3 region: CSAPAGTAYEQYF. CDR3 DNA sequence: TGCAGTGCCCCGGCGGGCACAGCCTACGAGCAGTACTTC.

J is TRBJ1-2 and V is TRBV7-8; 8 bases fit TRBD1. From germline, CDR1 is SGHVS and CDR2 FQNEAQ. The J segment lost 8 bases and the V segment lost 1 base, leaving 12 bases of the junction unmatched. This CDR3 is 16 amino acids long. CDR3 sequence: CASSLGGGQDVVGYTF. CDR3 bases: TGTGCCAGCAGCTTAGGGGGGGGACAGGACGTCGTAGGCTACACCTTC. The full variable domain, with the rest looked up from reference TRBV7-8 and TRBJ1-2, is GAGVSQSPRYKVAKRGQDVALRCDPISGHVSLFWYQQALGQGPEFLTYFQNEAQLDKSGLPSDRFFAERPEGSVSTLKIQRTQQEDSAVYLCASSLGGGQDVVGYTFGSGTRLTVV.